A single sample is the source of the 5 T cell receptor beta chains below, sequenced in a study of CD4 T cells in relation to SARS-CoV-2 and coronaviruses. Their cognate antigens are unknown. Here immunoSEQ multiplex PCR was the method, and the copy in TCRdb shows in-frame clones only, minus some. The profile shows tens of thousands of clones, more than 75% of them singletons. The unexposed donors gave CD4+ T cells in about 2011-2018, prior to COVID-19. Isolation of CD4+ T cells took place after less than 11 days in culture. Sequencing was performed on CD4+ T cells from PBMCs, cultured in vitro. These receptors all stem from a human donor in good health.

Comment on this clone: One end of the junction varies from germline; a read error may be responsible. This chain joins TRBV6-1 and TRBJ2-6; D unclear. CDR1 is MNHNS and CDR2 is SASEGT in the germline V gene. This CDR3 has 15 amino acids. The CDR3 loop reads CASSEVDSGANVLTF. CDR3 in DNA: TGTGCCAGCAGCGAAGTAGACTCTGGGGCCAACGTCCTGACTTTC.

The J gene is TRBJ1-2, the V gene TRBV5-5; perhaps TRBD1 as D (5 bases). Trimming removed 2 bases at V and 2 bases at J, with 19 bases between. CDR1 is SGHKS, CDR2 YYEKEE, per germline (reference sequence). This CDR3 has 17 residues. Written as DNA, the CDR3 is TGTGCCAGCAGCTTCAGCCCGATCGGCGGGGGGAACTATGGCTACACCTTC. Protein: CASSFSPIGGGNYGYTF.

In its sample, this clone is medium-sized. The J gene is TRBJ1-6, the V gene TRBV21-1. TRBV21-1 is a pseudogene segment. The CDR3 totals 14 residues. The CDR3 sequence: CASSKGDGNSPLHF. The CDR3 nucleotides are TGTGCCAGCAGCAAAGGGGACGGAAATTCACCCCTCCACTTT.

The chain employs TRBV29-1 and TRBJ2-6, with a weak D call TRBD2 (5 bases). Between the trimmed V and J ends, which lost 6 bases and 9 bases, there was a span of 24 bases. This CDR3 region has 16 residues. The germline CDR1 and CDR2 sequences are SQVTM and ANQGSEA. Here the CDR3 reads CSVMKTTGTAGNVLTF. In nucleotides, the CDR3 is TGCAGCGTCATGAAAACGACGGGCACGGCGGGCAACGTCCTGACTTTC.

CDR3 nucleotides: TGTGCCAGCAGCCAAGAAGGCGGGTCGGGAGATACGCAGTATTTT. Its protein product is CASSQEGGSGDTQYF. The V gene is TRBV3-1 (or the pseudogene TRBV3-2), the J gene TRBJ2-3, with D maybe TRBD2 (5 bases). The CDR3 has 15 residues. Germline V lookup: CDR1 LGHDT, CDR2 YNNKEL (reference sequence). Trimming cost V 0 bases and J 5 bases, with 12 bases left between them.